Each of the 14 T cell receptor beta chains below was sequenced from the same sample in a study of blood T cell repertoires in COVID-19. Using immunoSEQ multiplex PCR, the repertoire was profiled, and TCRdb retains in-frame clones only, with some absent. The data contain about 180,000 clones, about four fifths of them seen just once; the ten biggest clones take up roughly 6.8%. The sequenced sample was peripheral blood. Every receptor here comes from an older man with active or convalescent COVID-19.

This chain connects TRBV29-1 to TRBJ1-2; 12 bases line up with TRBD1. With V trimmed by 3 bases and J by 4 bases, 15 bases remained unmatched. From germline, CDR1 is SQVTM and CDR2 ANQGSEA. CDR3 length: 18 residues. The CDR3 DNA follows: TGCAGCGTTGACCTCCCCTACCGGGACAGGGGGCTCAGCTATGGCTACACCTTC. It specifies CSVDLPYRDRGLSYGYTF.

The chain carries TRBV19 and TRBJ2-1, with D perhaps matching TRBD2 (7 bases). The V end was cut by 4 bases, the J end by 2 bases, with 12 bases between. The CDR3 length is 15 residues. Germline lookup yields CDR1 LNHDA and CDR2 SQIVND (reference sequence). The CDR3 sequence: CASSTQGGPYNEQFF. The DNA of the CDR3 is TGTGCCAGTAGTACACAGGGAGGGCCCTACAATGAGCAGTTCTTC.

This chain uses TRBV18 with TRBJ1-1, with 7 positions matching TRBD1. CDR3 length equals 13 residues. V lost 2 bases, J lost 4 bases, and 1 base stayed unmatched. Per germline, CDR1 KGHSH and CDR2 LQKENI. The CDR3 coding sequence is TGTGCCAGCTCACCAAGGGGGCCCACTGAAGCTTTCTTT. Translation: CASSPRGPTEAFF.

The chain has TRBV11-2 and TRBJ1-2; possible D gene TRBD1, 5 bases. The CDR3 sequence is 16 residues long. Germline CDR1 reads SGHAT; CDR2 reads FQNNGV. V lost 0 bases and J lost 5, with 16 bases in between. The CDR3 sequence: CASSLDNVPGPYGYTF. DNA for the CDR3: TGTGCCAGCAGCTTAGATAATGTGCCAGGGCCATATGGCTACACCTTC.

J is TRBJ2-4 and V is TRBV30, with D perhaps matching TRBD2 (6 bases). CDR3 length: 12 residues. In germline, CDR1 is GTSNPN, CDR2 SVGIG (reference sequence). Trimming removed 1 base at V and 12 bases at J, with 13 bases between. The CDR3 protein is CAWSEGGESQYF. Here the CDR3 DNA reads TGTGCCTGGAGTGAGGGAGGAGAGAGTCAGTACTTC.

There are many counts of this clone. V usage is TRBV3-1 (or the pseudogene TRBV3-2) and J usage is TRBJ2-5, with a weak D call TRBD2 (7 bases). The V gene's germline CDR1 is LGHDT and CDR2 YNNKEL (reference sequence). CDR3 length: 16 amino acids. V gave up 4 bases and J gave up 5 bases, with 20 bases separating them. CDR3 region: CASSRGGTGEGETQYF. The CDR3 bases are TGTGCCAGCAGCCGCGGGGGCACAGGAGAGGGGGAGACCCAGTACTTC.

The chain carries TRBV6-5 and TRBJ2-3, with 8 bases lining up with TRBD1. CDR3 length equals 14 residues. Trimming at V came to 8 bases and at J to 2 bases, leaving 6 bases not matched to a gene. Germline-derived CDR1 and CDR2 are MNHEY and SVGAGI. In DNA, the CDR3 is TGTGCCAGCCTAGGGACAGGAGACACAGATACGCAGTATTTT. Residues: CASLGTGDTDTQYF.

V gene TRBV30 combines with J gene TRBJ2-7; D gene ambiguous. Germline loops: CDR1 GTSNPN, CDR2 SVGIG (reference sequence). The ends were cut back, 1 base at V and 7 bases at J, with 14 bases in the middle. The CDR3 extends over 13 amino acids. The CDR3 region is CAWSAGQTMEQYF. The CDR3 nucleotides read TGTGCCTGGAGTGCTGGGCAGACCATGGAGCAGTACTTC.

The V gene is TRBV4-1, the J gene TRBJ1-1; D not resolved. This CDR3 is 17 amino acids long. Germline assignment: CDR1 MGHRA and CDR2 YSYEKL. V lost 0 bases to trimming and J lost 1 base, with 15 bases between them. The CDR3 sequence: CASSQEMVGGSNTEAFF. DNA for the CDR3: TGCGCCAGCAGCCAAGAGATGGTTGGAGGTTCGAACACTGAAGCTTTCTTT.

The rearrangement joins TRBV6-2 or TRBV6-3 to TRBJ1-2; D remains ambiguous. Deletions cut 4 bases from V and 8 bases from J, with 11 bases between. The CDR3 has 12 amino acids. Germline V lookup: CDR1 MNHEY, CDR2 SVGEGT. CDR3 nucleotides: TGTGCCAGCAGTTTACAACACACGGGCTACACCTTC. Protein sequence: CASSLQHTGYTF.

The genes are TRBV4-2 and TRBJ1-2; D not certain. CDR1 is LGHNA, CDR2 YNFKEQ, per germline. The CDR3 consists of 18 residues. The V end was cut by 0 bases, the J end by 6 bases, with 23 bases between. CDR3 bases: TGTGCCAGCAGCCAAGAAGAACCCCGAATAGGGAGGGTCGATGGCTACACCTTC. This encodes CASSQEEPRIGRVDGYTF.

This chain joins TRBV7-6 and TRBJ2-1; 9 bases agree with TRBD2. Germline-derived CDR1 and CDR2 are SGHVS and FNYEAQ. After removal of 7 bases from V and 5 bases from J, the junction contained 9 bases not matched to a gene. The CDR3 consists of 15 residues. This chain's CDR3 is CASKESGGIDNEQFF. In nucleotides, the CDR3 is TGTGCCAGCAAAGAAAGCGGGGGGATAGACAATGAGCAGTTCTTC.

The chain is built from TRBV10-2 and TRBJ2-5, with 10 bases fitting TRBD2. J gave up 1 base and V 1 base, and 3 bases lay outside the gene matches. The CDR3 is 16 residues long. CDR1 is WSHSY, CDR2 SAAADI, per germline. Here the CDR3 reads CASSEYLAGGQETQYF. In nucleotides, the CDR3 is TGCGCCAGCAGTGAGTACTTAGCGGGAGGCCAAGAGACCCAGTACTTC.

This clone was found a few times. The chain is built from TRBV6-1 and TRBJ2-4, with D possibly matching TRBD1 (6 bases). Germline V gene sequence: CDR1 MNHNS, CDR2 SASEGT. V was clipped by 2 bases and J by 0 bases, with 20 bases between them. The CDR3 spans 19 residues. The CDR3: CASSEQPLGQSLAKNIQYF. CDR3 bases: TGTGCCAGCAGTGAACAACCATTAGGACAGAGCCTAGCCAAAAACATTCAGTACTTC.